The T cell receptor (beta chain) described here comes from a study of T cell repertoires in ileal Crohn's disease (dated by TCRdb to 2018 to 2020). Concerning the study at large: At the time of surgery, 35% to 40% of patients were active smokers, and the median duration of disease was 6.5 to 8 years. All patients had surgery for a complication: stricturing disease in roughly 60% and penetrating disease in roughly 40%. Roughly half of the patients were given postoperative therapy, with under 12 receiving thiopurines and around 20 receiving anti-TNF agents. The TCR repertoire was analysed in over 50 patients with Crohn's disease drawn from a prospective multicentre cohort. The study ran alongside a multicentre cohort designed to identify predictors of early endoscopic recurrence after ileocolonic resection. A Rutgeerts score above i0 was used to define endoscopic postoperative recurrence. A total of some 170 mucosal samples from around 57 patients were sequenced, collected from several sites on the surgical specimen as well as at postoperative endoscopy.

As concerns this clone: It lacks a known antigen. No much larger clonotype is one base removed from it; base qualities were not supplied.

Paper-wide results and their limitations: Higher percentages of high-frequency clones at the time of surgery were linked to endoscopic recurrence, and every patient with clonality above 26.8% (18/57) had recurrence. Compared with non-smokers, patients who were active smokers at surgery showed a significantly higher proportion of clonal expansions (about 25% vs 18%, p=0.02). Compared with CD4 T cells, sorted CD8 T cells contained more high-frequency clones, which suggests that the mucosal expansions were mostly CD8. Only a subgroup of patients, of unstated size, had their mucosal CD4 and CD8 T cells sorted and sequenced.

Looking up the germline V gene (reference sequence) yields CDR1 SGHKS and CDR2 YYEKEE. Measured from the cysteine to the phenylalanine, the CDR3 is 15 residues long. Only CDR3 DNA is held: 45 bases, read in frame from base 1. At the junction V is shortened by 0 bases and J by 4 bases; bases outside the gene matches: 7. Eligible patients were adults with ileal or ileocolonic Crohn's disease who had an indication for ileocolonic resection. Whole ileal mucosal biopsies were kept frozen at -80 degrees C prior to DNA extraction. Genomic DNA was extracted from frozen whole biopsies using a TRizol-based method and was quantified with a NanoDrop 2000 spectrophotometer. Five hundred nanograms of biopsy DNA per sample were submitted for commercial TCRB immunosequencing. Adaptive Biotechnology amplified CDR3 regions from genomic DNA with a two-step multiplex PCR that controlled for amplification bias. Primers covering every V and J gene segment were used in the first PCR, while barcodes and Illumina adapters were added in the second PCR. An Illumina instrument was used to sequence the CDR3 libraries. The paper's processing steps were these. The analysis drew on both the pipelines supplied by the vendor and custom analysis of the raw data in R/Bioconductor running R version 3.3.0. Clonality, which ranges from 0 to 1, was calculated as the inverse of the normalised Shannon entropy across all productive clones. The repertoire share taken up by the top 100 clones defined high-frequency clones, and only clones that passed a 95% confidence test were kept. Repertoire diversity was measured with the Simpson index, and overlap between samples was measured with the Morisita-Horn index. The table was pulled from immuneACCESS by TCRdb, which kept in-frame rearrangements only. Such tables lose some clones; where checked, under half of the loss comes from unresolved V genes, and the rest has no known cause. The V and J calls and clone size were taken over from that table, and D and trimming were inferred from the DNA. Across this sample there are several thousand clones, with roughly 84% seen only once. The biggest ten clones account for less than 9.5% of the sample.

The clonotype was recovered from an adult with Crohn's disease. The specimen sequenced was ileal tissue. The chain employs TRBV5-5 and TRBJ2-7; 7 nucleotides in the junction match TRBD2. CDR3 region: CASSLGRGKGYEQYF. The DNA sequence reads TGTGCCAGCAGCTTGGGGCGGGGGAAAGGGTACGAGCAGTACTTC.